This T cell receptor (beta chain) appears in the sequencing data of a study of blood T cell repertoires in COVID-19. Only in-frame clones appear in the TCRdb table, and some are missing; sequencing was by immunoSEQ multiplex PCR. The table has around 240,000 clones, 90% seen once. From germline, CDR1 is KGHDR and CDR2 SFDVKD. Trimming at V came to 9 bases and at J to 4 bases, leaving 19 bases not matched to a gene. CDR3 length equals 17 residues. The rearrangement links TRBV24-1 to TRBJ2-7; 8 nucleotides line up with TRBD1. The clonotype originates from a man aged 45-65 years who had been exposed to COVID-19. The sequenced material came from PBMCs or T cells enriched from blood (not recorded which). CDR3 nucleotides: TGTGCCACCTTACCGCTGTGGGACAGGCCGATTAAGTACGAGCAGTACGTC. Its translation is CATLPLWDRPIKYEQYV.